This T cell receptor (beta chain) appears in the sequencing data of a study of T cells in localized non-small cell lung cancer. Study-level results: Adjacent lung tissue had a median about 58 of the top 100 clones found in the tumor. Tumor trailed uninvolved adjacent lung in T cell clonality, which peaked there. Patients showing higher blood T cell density tended to see longer overall survival.

V dropped 4 bases and J dropped 0; count of bases not matched to a gene: 9. Germline V gene lookup returns CDR1 SGDLS and CDR2 YYNGEE. This CDR3 spans 16 amino acids. Data came from immunoSEQ multiplex PCR; TCRdb stores just in-frame clones and leaves some out. The profile shows over 50,000 clones, 75% to 90% of them singletons. This clone was recorded once. Its cognate antigen is unknown. The clonotype was recovered from a woman aged 40 to 75 with stage I lung adenocarcinoma. The chain couples TRBV9 to TRBJ1-2; 7 bases are a match to TRBD1. The source was peripheral blood, collected before any cancer treatment. CDR3 sequence reads: CASSFSGTEANYGYTF. CDR3 coding DNA: TGTGCCAGCAGCTTTTCGGGGACAGAAGCTAACTATGGCTACACCTTC.